This T cell receptor (beta chain) was sequenced during a study of shared clonotypes between healthy human individuals. Study as a whole: The people who gave samples were a couple of women and a few men aged 18 to 49.

Sequenced by immunoSEQ multiplex PCR; TCRdb stores in-frame clones only, minus some. The table has 2 million or so clones, less than 95% seen once. This clone has only a few counts. Trimming left V 3 bases short and J 3 bases short, with 17 bases between. This CDR3 is 16 amino acids long. Germline lookup yields CDR1 SEHNR and CDR2 FQNEAQ (reference sequence). Naive CD8 cells comprised CD45RO-negative, CCR7-positively selected cells, excluding terminally differentiated effector memory CD45RA+ cells. Sequenced: naive CD8+ T cells sorted from blood. The sequence came from a young man in good health. The rearrangement joins TRBV7-9 to TRBJ2-5; D remains unclear. The CDR3 loop reads CASSFPSGRFEETQYF. CDR3 coding DNA: TGTGCCAGCAGCTTTCCATCCGGACGGTTCGAAGAGACCCAGTACTTC.